This T cell receptor (beta chain) comes out of a study of cytomegalovirus exposure and HLA in healthy donors. Study-wide points: When analyzed later, the rates of TCR association showed variation by HLA locus, with DRB1 the most and HLA-C the fewest.

The CDR3 contains 15 residues. CDR1 MDHEN and CDR2 SYDVKM come from the germline V gene. Between the trimmed V and J ends, which lost 3 bases and 6 bases, there was a span of 15 bases. A multiplex PCR was run with 60 Vbeta primers and 13 Jbeta primers. Clones were read by immunoSEQ multiplex PCR, and TCRdb kept only the in-frame ones, dropping some. Found here are about 140,000 clones, over 65% of them singletons; the top ten hold around 3.2%. This clone has a handful of counts. Its cognate antigen is unknown. Sequenced material: PBMCs. The sequence derives from a female donor in good health and CMV-seronegative. The V gene is TRBV28, the J gene TRBJ2-4; the D gene is possibly TRBD2 (5 bases). In DNA, the CDR3 is TGTGCCAGCAGTTTTTTCCGGGGTGGTGGAAACATTCAGTACTTC. Translating it yields CASSFFRGGGNIQYF.